The following is a T cell receptor beta chain sequence with its context. These data come from a study of blood T cell repertoires in COVID-19. The CDR3 consists of 14 residues. Profiled with immunoSEQ multiplex PCR; TCRdb holds only in-frame clones, not every one. The table lists about 160,000 clones, approximately 80% of them singletons. The sequence derives from a man between 65 and 79 years old who had recovered from COVID-19. The chain carries TRBV21-1 and TRBJ1-4; TRBD1 is the table's D call and was not checked against the DNA. TRBV21-1 is a pseudogene segment. The source material was peripheral blood. Here the CDR3 reads CASSKLGVGEKLFF. Written as DNA, the CDR3 is TGTGCCAGCAGCAAATTAGGGGTGGGTGAAAAACTGTTTTTT.